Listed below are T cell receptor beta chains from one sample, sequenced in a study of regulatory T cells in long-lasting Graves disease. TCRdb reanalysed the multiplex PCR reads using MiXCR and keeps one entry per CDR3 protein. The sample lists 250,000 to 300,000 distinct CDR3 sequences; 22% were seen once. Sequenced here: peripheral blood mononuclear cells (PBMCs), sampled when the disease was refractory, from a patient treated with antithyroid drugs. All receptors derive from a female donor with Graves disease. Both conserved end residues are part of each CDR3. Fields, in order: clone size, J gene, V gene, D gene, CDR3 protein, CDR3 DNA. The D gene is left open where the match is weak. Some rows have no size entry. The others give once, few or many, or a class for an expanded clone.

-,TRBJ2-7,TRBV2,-,CASSVRRGQYF,TGTGCCAGCAGTGTTCGCAGGGGCCAGTACTTC
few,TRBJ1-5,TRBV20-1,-,CSARDLGKGNQPQHF,TGCAGTGCTAGAGATCTTGGAAAGGGCAATCAGCCCCAGCATTTT
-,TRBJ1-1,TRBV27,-,CASGSQFGDPEAFF,TGTGCCAGCGGTTCCCAGTTCGGGGACCCTGAAGCTTTCTTT
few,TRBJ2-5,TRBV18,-,CASSPSEEPHPEETQYF,TGTGCCAGCTCACCAAGTGAGGAGCCCCACCCCGAAGAGACCCAGTACTTC
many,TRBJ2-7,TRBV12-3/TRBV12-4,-,CASSFYDEQYF,TGTGCCAGCAGTTTTTATGACGAGCAGTACTTC
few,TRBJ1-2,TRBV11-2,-,CASSYGTSNYGYTF,TGTGCCAGCAGCTACGGGACCTCTAACTATGGCTACACCTTC
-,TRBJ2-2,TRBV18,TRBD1,CASSQRQGMNTGELFF,TGTGCCAGCTCACAACGACAGGGAATGAACACCGGGGAGCTGTTTTTT
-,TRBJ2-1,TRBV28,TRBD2,CASRPETSGIRPSF,TGTGCCAGCAGACCAGAAACTAGCGGGATTAGGCCCTCATTC
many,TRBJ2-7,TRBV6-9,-,CASSYLRGSEQYF,TGTGCCAGCAGTTACCTCCGGGGATCCGAGCAGTACTTC
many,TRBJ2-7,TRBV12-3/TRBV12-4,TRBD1,CASSRAGTGSYEQYF,TGTGCCAGCAGCAGAGCCGGGACAGGGAGTTACGAGCAGTACTTC
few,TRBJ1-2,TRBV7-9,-,CASSSSRQAVVYGYTF,TGTGCCAGCAGCTCCTCACGACAGGCTGTCGTCTATGGCTACACCTTC
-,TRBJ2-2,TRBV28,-,CASSFDLAHTGELFF,TGTGCCAGCAGTTTTGATCTAGCTCACACCGGGGAGCTGTTTTTT
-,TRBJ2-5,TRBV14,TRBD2,CASSCTNAAGVETQYF,TGTGCCAGCAGCTGTACAAACGCAGCGGGAGTAGAGACCCAGTACTTC
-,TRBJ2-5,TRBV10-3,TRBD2,CAISALAGGQETQYF,TGTGCCATCAGTGCGCTAGCGGGGGGCCAAGAGACCCAGTACTTC
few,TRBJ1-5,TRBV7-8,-,CASSLATAGTLDQPQHF,TGTGCCAGCAGCTTAGCGACGGCTGGGACGCTCGATCAGCCCCAGCATTTT
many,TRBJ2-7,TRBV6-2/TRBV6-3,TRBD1,CASSRPPTTGNYEQYF,TGTGCCAGCAGTCGTCCACCCACGACAGGGAACTACGAGCAGTACTTC
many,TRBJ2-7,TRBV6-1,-,CASGWGLDEQYF,TGTGCCAGCGGGTGGGGGCTTGACGAGCAGTACTTC
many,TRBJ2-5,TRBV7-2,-,CASSLESRSETQYF,TGTGCCAGCAGCTTAGAGAGCAGGTCGGAGACCCAGTACTTC
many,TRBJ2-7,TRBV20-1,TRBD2,CSARGLAVHEQYF,TGCAGTGCTAGAGGACTAGCGGTCCACGAGCAGTACTTC
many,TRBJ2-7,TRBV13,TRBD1,CASSPPGTGEVEQYF,TGTGCCAGCAGCCCCCCCGGGACAGGGGAAGTGGAGCAGTACTTC
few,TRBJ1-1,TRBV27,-,CASSMTGPAPEAFF,TGTGCCAGCAGTATGACAGGTCCTGCCCCTGAAGCTTTCTTT
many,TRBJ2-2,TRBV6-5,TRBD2,CASSYSIGLAGGTGELFF,TGTGCCAGCAGTTACTCGATTGGCCTAGCGGGAGGAACCGGGGAGCTGTTTTTT
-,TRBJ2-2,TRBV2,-,CASAWSGTGELFF,TGTGCCAGCGCCTGGTCGGGCACCGGGGAGCTGTTTTTT
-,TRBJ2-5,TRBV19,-,CASMGPTGGGSETQYF,TGTGCCAGTATGGGACCCACAGGAGGGGGCTCGGAGACCCAGTACTTC
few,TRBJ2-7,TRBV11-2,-,CASSLEVGAFEQYF,TGTGCCAGCAGCTTAGAGGTGGGAGCTTTCGAGCAGTACTTC
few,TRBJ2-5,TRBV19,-,CASSTQGGRDKTQYF,TGTGCCAGTAGTACACAGGGTGGCAGGGATAAGACCCAGTACTTC